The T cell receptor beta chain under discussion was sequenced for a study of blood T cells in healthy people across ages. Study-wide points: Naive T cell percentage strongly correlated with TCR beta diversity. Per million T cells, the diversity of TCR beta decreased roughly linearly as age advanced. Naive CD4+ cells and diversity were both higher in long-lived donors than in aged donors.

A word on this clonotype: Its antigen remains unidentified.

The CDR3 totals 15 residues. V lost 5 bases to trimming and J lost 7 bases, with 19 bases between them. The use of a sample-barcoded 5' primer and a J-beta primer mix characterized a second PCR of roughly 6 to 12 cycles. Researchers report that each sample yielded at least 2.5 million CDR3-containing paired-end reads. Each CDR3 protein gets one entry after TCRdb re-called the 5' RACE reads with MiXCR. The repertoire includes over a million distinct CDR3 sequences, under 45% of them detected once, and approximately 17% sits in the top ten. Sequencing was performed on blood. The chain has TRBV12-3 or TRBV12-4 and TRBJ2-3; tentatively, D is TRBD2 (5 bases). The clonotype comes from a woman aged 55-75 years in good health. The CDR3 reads CASSLPSAGTNTQYF. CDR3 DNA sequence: TGTGCCAGCAGTCTCCCGAGCGCGGGTACAAATACGCAGTATTTT.